Below are 9 T cell receptor beta chains sequenced from a single sample in a study of cytomegalovirus exposure and HLA in healthy donors. Primers for the PCR totalled 60 Vbeta and 13 Jbeta. TCRdb's copy holds only in-frame clones and misses some; the assay was immunoSEQ multiplex PCR. The sample has some 110,000 clones, roughly 73% seen once. Input material: PBMCs. The receptors were gathered from a man in his forties in good health and CMV-seronegative.

This sequence joins TRBV15 and TRBJ1-4; a weak D match, TRBD1 (5 bases). The CDR3 loop spans 12 amino acids. The germline gives CDR1 LNHNV, CDR2 YYDKDF (reference sequence). V lost 10 bases, J lost 7 bases, and 13 bases lay in between. CDR3 loop: CASGGEAEKLFF. CDR3 nucleotides: TGTGCCAGCGGGGGAGAGGCTGAAAAACTGTTTTTT.

The V and J genes are TRBV18 and TRBJ2-2, with D possibly TRBD2 on 5 matching bases. Looked up from germline, CDR1 is KGHSH and CDR2 is LQKENI. CDR3 size: 15 residues. The V end lost 6 bases, the J end lost 3 bases, and 14 bases lay between the germline ends. The DNA of the CDR3 is TGTGCCAGCTCGCCGCAATTCGGGGACACCGGGGAGCTGTTTTTT. It is translated as CASSPQFGDTGELFF.

This sequence joins TRBV7-3 and TRBJ2-1; D remains unclear. Per the germline V gene, CDR1 is SGHTA and CDR2 is FQGTGA. This CDR3 region has 12 residues. V lost 4 bases to trimming and J lost 9 bases, with 10 bases between them. CDR3 bases: TGTGCCAGCAGCTCCTATAGAGGTGAGCAGTTCTTC. This gives the protein CASSSYRGEQFF.

The rearrangement links TRBV18 to TRBJ2-1; 14 bases map to TRBD2. J lost 8 bases, V lost 3 bases, and 3 bases had no gene match. The CDR3 is 15 amino acids. Germline V gives CDR1 KGHSH, CDR2 LQKENI. The CDR3, as DNA: TGTGCCAGCTCACCGGAGACTAGCGGGGGGGATGAGCAGTTCTTC. It yields the protein CASSPETSGGDEQFF.

The chain carries TRBV18 and TRBJ2-2; D unresolved. CDR1 and CDR2 (germline): KGHSH, LQKENI. V was pared by 1 base and J by 4 bases, with 7 bases between. This CDR3 has 14 amino acids. The CDR3 sequence is CASSPLEATGELFF. DNA of the CDR3: TGTGCCAGCTCACCACTTGAAGCCACCGGGGAGCTGTTTTTT.

This chain links TRBV23-1 with TRBJ2-7; no reliable D call. TRBV23-1 is filed as an ORF, its function uncertain. Trimming took off 8 bases at V and 6 bases at J, with 17 bases between the two ends. The CDR3 is 13 amino acids. This CDR3 reads CASPKVDKSEQYF. The CDR3 DNA follows: TGCGCCAGCCCTAAGGTCGACAAATCCGAGCAGTACTTC.

V and J are TRBV5-1 and TRBJ2-7; D is perhaps TRBD1 (6 bases). V lost 8 bases, J lost 5 bases, and 14 bases lay in between. The CDR3 extends over 12 amino acids. Looked up from germline, CDR1 is SGHRS and CDR2 is YFSETQ. The CDR3 nucleotides are TGCGCCAGTCAGGGGATCCAAGACGAGCAGTACTTC. Protein product: CASQGIQDEQYF.

The rearrangement links TRBV18 to TRBJ1-1; D gene unclear. CDR1 and CDR2 from the germline V gene are KGHSH and LQKENI. The ends were cut back, 6 bases at V and 1 base at J, with 9 bases in the middle. The CDR3 length is 13 residues. The DNA for the CDR3 is TGTGCCAGCTCCCCTACCTGGAACACTGAAGCTTTCTTT. Protein sequence: CASSPTWNTEAFF.

The rearrangement links TRBV2 to TRBJ1-6, with a possible D match to TRBD1 (6 bases). The CDR3 consists of 14 residues. CDR1 and CDR2 from the germline V gene are SNHLY and FYNNEI. V shed 7 bases and J shed 9 bases, with 16 bases lying between them. CDR3 DNA sequence: TGTGCCAGCACCCCGGACAGACAGAGTTCACCCCTCCACTTT. Its protein is CASTPDRQSSPLHF.